Listed below are T cell receptor beta chains from one sample, sequenced in a study of blood T cell repertoires in COVID-19. Sequencing used immunoSEQ multiplex PCR; TCRdb keeps in-frame clones, though not all of them. This sample has 200,000 to 250,000 clones, with approximately 80% found just once. The material sequenced was peripheral blood. These receptors were obtained from a woman of 80 years or more with COVID-19, enrolled during active disease. CDR3s include the opening cysteine and the closing phenylalanine or tryptophan. D genes are given only for firm matches. Clone size is given for some rows only: seen once, a few or many times, or a class if the clone is expanded.

V: TRBV7-8
D: TRBD1
size: .
J: TRBJ2-1
CDR3: CASSLAGQGSYNEQFF
DNA: TGTGCCAGCAGCTTAGCAGGACAGGGGAGCTACAATGAGCAGTTCTTC

V: TRBV7-8
D: .
size: .
J: TRBJ2-7
CDR3: CASSIGDYEQYF
DNA: TGTGCCAGCAGTATAGGGGATTACGAGCAGTACTTC

V: TRBV6-6
D: .
size: once
J: TRBJ2-3
CDR3: CASSYGESTDTQYF
DNA: TGTGCCAGCAGTTACGGGGAGAGCACAGATACGCAGTATTTT

V: TRBV18
D: TRBD2
size: once
J: TRBJ2-5
CDR3: CASSPGTSGRSETQYF
DNA: TGTGCCAGCTCACCGGGGACTAGCGGGAGATCGGAGACCCAGTACTTC

V: TRBV7-2
D: .
size: .
J: TRBJ2-7
CDR3: CASSLDRLGAGRPYEQYF
DNA: TGTGCCAGCAGCTTAGACCGGCTGGGAGCGGGCCGCCCCTACGAGCAGTACTTC

V: TRBV18
D: TRBD2
size: .
J: TRBJ2-3
CDR3: CASSPRTSGRSTDTQYF
DNA: TGTGCCAGCTCACCCCGGACTAGCGGGAGAAGTACAGATACGCAGTATTTT

V: TRBV6-6
D: .
size: .
J: TRBJ2-7
CDR3: CASGYGGLYEQYF
DNA: TGTGCCAGCGGTTACGGGGGCCTATACGAGCAGTACTTC

V: TRBV7-2
D: TRBD2
size: medium-sized
J: TRBJ2-3
CDR3: CASSPLLAGGLDTQYF
DNA: TGTGCCAGCAGCCCCCTGCTGGCGGGGGGGCTAGATACGCAGTATTTT

V: TRBV3-1/TRBV3-2
D: TRBD1
size: .
J: TRBJ1-6
CDR3: CASSQVSLGDRVVTLHF
DNA: TGTGCCAGCAGCCAAGTCTCCTTGGGGGACAGGGTTGTAACCCTCCACTTT

V: TRBV5-8
D: .
size: once
J: TRBJ1-4
CDR3: CASSAAANEKLFF
DNA: TGTGCCAGCAGCGCCGCAGCTAATGAAAAACTGTTTTTT

V: TRBV15
D: .
size: .
J: TRBJ2-2
CDR3: CATSAHRGELFF
DNA: TGTGCCACCAGCGCCCACAGGGGGGAGCTGTTTTTT

V: TRBV28
D: TRBD1
size: .
J: TRBJ2-3
CDR3: CASSAPRTGADTQYF
DNA: TGTGCCAGCAGTGCCCCAAGGACAGGGGCAGATACGCAGTATTTT

V: TRBV12-2
D: .
size: .
J: TRBJ2-1
CDR3: CASRLGSRKYNSYNEQFF
DNA: TGTGCAAGTCGCTTAGGGTCGCGGAAGTACAATTCCTACAATGAGCAGTTCTTC

V: TRBV4-1
D: .
size: .
J: TRBJ1-5
CDR3: CASSPDGHTGQPQHF
DNA: TGCGCCAGCAGCCCCGACGGACATACTGGCCAGCCCCAGCATTTT

V: TRBV7-2
D: TRBD1
size: .
J: TRBJ1-2
CDR3: CASSEGPGGYGYTF
DNA: TGTGCCAGCAGCGAGGGGCCAGGGGGATACGGCTACACCTTC

V: TRBV7-9
D: TRBD1
size: .
J: TRBJ2-7
CDR3: CASSPGTGTYEQYF
DNA: TGTGCCAGCAGCCCCGGGACAGGGACCTACGAGCAGTACTTC

V: TRBV7-9
D: TRBD1
size: .
J: TRBJ2-3
CDR3: CASKTGFIDTQYF
DNA: TGTGCCAGCAAGACAGGGTTCATAGATACGCAGTATTTT

V: TRBV11-3
D: .
size: .
J: TRBJ1-1
CDR3: CASSYAGTEAFF
DNA: TGTGCCAGCAGCTACGCAGGCACTGAAGCTTTCTTT

V: TRBV18
D: TRBD2
size: .
J: TRBJ2-5
CDR3: CASSPSGAPWYF
DNA: TGTGCCAGCTCACCAAGCGGGGCGCCCTGGTACTTC

V: TRBV5-1
D: TRBD1
size: few
J: TRBJ2-2
CDR3: CASSATGAPNTGELFF
DNA: TGCGCCAGCAGCGCAACAGGGGCCCCGAACACCGGGGAGCTGTTTTTT

V: TRBV7-2
D: .
size: few
J: TRBJ2-7
CDR3: CASSPDRYEQYF
DNA: TGTGCCAGCAGCCCGGACAGATACGAGCAGTACTTC

V: TRBV12-3/TRBV12-4
D: TRBD1
size: once
J: TRBJ1-4
CDR3: CASSWTGNEKLFF
DNA: TGTGCCAGCAGCTGGACAGGAAATGAAAAACTGTTTTTT

V: TRBV18
D: .
size: .
J: TRBJ2-3
CDR3: CASSPTEGTDTQYF
DNA: TGTGCCAGCTCACCAACAGAAGGCACAGATACGCAGTATTTT

V: TRBV5-4
D: TRBD2
size: .
J: TRBJ2-3
CDR3: CAGGLAGTDTQYF
DNA: TGTGCCGGGGGACTAGCGGGCACAGATACGCAGTATTTT

V: TRBV10-3
D: TRBD2
size: .
J: TRBJ2-5
CDR3: CAISEVAGMETQYF
DNA: TGTGCCATCAGTGAGGTAGCGGGAATGGAGACCCAGTACTTC

V: TRBV3-1/TRBV3-2
D: TRBD1
size: .
J: TRBJ2-1
CDR3: CASSQGTGRHNEQFF
DNA: TGTGCCAGCAGCCAGGGGACAGGGAGGCACAATGAGCAGTTCTTC

V: TRBV5-4
D: .
size: .
J: TRBJ2-6
CDR3: CASSFSSSGANVLTF
DNA: TGTGCCAGCAGCTTTAGTTCTTCTGGGGCCAACGTCCTGACTTTC

V: TRBV18
D: .
size: few
J: TRBJ1-1
CDR3: CASADIMNTEAFF
DNA: TGTGCCAGCGCAGACATCATGAACACTGAAGCTTTCTTT